This T cell receptor beta chain was recovered during a study of T cell responses to AZD1222 COVID-19 vaccine. The study's findings and limits: The study found vaccine-associated CD4 TCRs spanning spike, dominant at 160-218 and 743-854. Targets within unmutated variant regions were reportedly found for nearly half of spike-specific TCRs. The sample set comprised mostly white British donors with more females, and clonal diversity was possibly underestimated. Only a handful of AZD1222 recipients tested seropositive at baseline.

The V end was cut by 3 bases, the J end by 5 bases, with 9 bases between. This CDR3 spans 13 amino acids. From germline, CDR1 is KGHSH and CDR2 LQKENI. Some clones are missing from TCRdb's copy, which holds only in-frame ones; the method was immunoSEQ multiplex PCR. The sample includes more than 100,000 clones, approximately 92% of them seen just once. This clone was counted a single time. The antigen remains undetermined. The genes are TRBV18 and TRBJ2-3; D unresolved. This receptor was identified in an adult in good health. Sequenced here: peripheral blood, sampled on day 0 of AZD1222 vaccination. The CDR3 here is CASSPWTGDTQYF. The CDR3 DNA sequence: TGTGCCAGCTCACCGTGGACGGGAGATACGCAGTATTTT.